The subject of this entry is one TCR beta chain. Its matching antigen is unknown. These data originate in a study of shared clonotypes between healthy human individuals. Study-wide points: The generation probabilities recorded for non-shared clonotypes fell below those of clonotypes shared by all four donors.

Both subsets, CD45RA+ naive and CD45RA-negative memory, were split from the CD4+ cells. Original processing methods: ImmunoSEQ output lacked quality scores and full-length reads, limiting matched filtering. Libraries were prepared by immunoSEQ multiplex PCR; TCRdb keeps only in-frame clonotypes and omits some of them. The V and J calls and the clone size are those of that table, but D and trimming were determined from the DNA. The profile covers roughly 2,500,000 clones, with 80% to 95% appearing a single time and roughly 0.36% taken by the ten largest. V was pared by 6 bases and J by 0 bases, with 1 base of the junction left unmatched. The CDR3 spans 14 residues. Per germline, CDR1 MNHEY and CDR2 SMNVEV (reference sequence).

The rearrangement uses TRBV27 and TRBJ2-2; 7 bases line up with TRBD1. Sequenced sample: naive CD4+ T cells from PBMCs. Sample subset: CD45RA+ positively selected. This TCR came from a man between 18 and 29 years old in good health. Some clones in this sample may be carry-over from other donors' samples. The CDR3 region is CASRGQANTGELFF. The CDR3 nucleotides are TGTGCCAGCAGAGGACAGGCGAACACCGGGGAGCTGTTTTTT.